Detailed here is one T cell receptor (beta chain). There is no known antigen for this receptor. Per-nucleotide qualities are absent, and no much larger clonotype sits a single base away. This sample was taken from a study of blood T cell repertoires in COVID-19 (dated by TCRdb to about 2020). For context, the study as a whole: Samples covering the acute and convalescent phases of COVID-19 were provided by collaborators in the United States, Italy and Spain. The prospective study material was composed of cDNA or gDNA derived from T cells, B-cell-depleted T cells, or PBMCs. Subjects who had been exposed to COVID-19, were actively infected with it, or had recovered from it provided the deeply sampled blood TCRbeta repertoires that made up the dataset. The repertoires were released in a freely available public database meant as a resource for research on the immune response to SARS-CoV-2. The samples were drawn from two sources: the first 160 participants of the ongoing ImmuneRACE study, and about 1,300 subjects contributed by 6 global collaborators. A de-identified subject ID, COVID-19 status, age in years and sex were almost always included in the sample metadata. Where available, HLA class I and class II types were obtained from metadata supplied by the sample provider rather than from assay-based typing. Overall study outcomes, separate from this receptor: Clinical and demographic metadata were provided uncurated, with the amount varying by source and participant.

At one collaborating source in Seattle, patients were enrolled during active infection and were followed longitudinally through the course of disease. The collaborating institutions used their own protocols to collect whole blood in K2EDTA tubes. Collaborator samples were shipped for TCRbeta analysis as frozen whole blood, isolated PBMCs, or DNA extracted from either sample type. TCRbeta CDR3 regions were amplified from genomic DNA using the immunoSEQ Assay, a bias-controlled multiplex PCR. As for the original processing: The number of nucleated cells in each sample was estimated by amplification of reference gene primers within the assay. Sequence reads were collapsed and filtered to measure the absolute abundance of every unique TCRbeta CDR3 rearrangement. For each sample, productive Simpson clonality was calculated as the square root of Simpson's diversity index across productive rearrangements. Not all clones reach the TCRdb copy of this immuneACCESS table, which keeps in-frame sequences only. Checked studies attribute under half of the gap to unresolved V genes and leave the rest unexplained. V and J calls and clone size are given by that table; D and trimming were obtained from the DNA. The table for this sample lists some 240,000 clones; roughly 79% of them were counted only once. The top ten clonotypes cover 6.5% to 9.5% of the sample.

The CDR3 covers 15 residues, taking in both the cysteine and the phenylalanine. Only the CDR3 portion is preserved as DNA: 45 bases, with reading frame beginning at the first base. A distance of 13 bases separates the germline ends of V and J, which lose 5 bases and 3 bases respectively. In the germline V gene, CDR1 corresponds to SGHTA and CDR2 to FQGNSA. Here the chain combines TRBV7-2 and TRBJ2-2; D gene: possibly TRBD2, on 6 matching bases. Sequenced: peripheral blood. This sequence originates from a woman older than 75 with COVID-19, enrolled during active disease. The CDR3 sequence is CASSQWKRDTGELFF. In nucleotide form, the sequence is TGTGCCAGCAGCCAGTGGAAGCGGGACACCGGGGAGCTGTTTTTT.